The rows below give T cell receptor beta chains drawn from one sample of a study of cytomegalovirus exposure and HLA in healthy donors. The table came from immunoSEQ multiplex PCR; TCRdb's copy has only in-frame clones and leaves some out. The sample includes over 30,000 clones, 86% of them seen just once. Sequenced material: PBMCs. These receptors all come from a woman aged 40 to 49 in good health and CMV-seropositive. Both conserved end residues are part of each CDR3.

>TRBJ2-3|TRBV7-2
CASSLAAGSTDTQYF
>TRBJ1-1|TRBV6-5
CASSKTRVAAFF
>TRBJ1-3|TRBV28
CASSLSGTGVYGNTIYF
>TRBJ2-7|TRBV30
CAWSLGQGANYEQYF
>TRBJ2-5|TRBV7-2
CASSQLAGGQTQYF
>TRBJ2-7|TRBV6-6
CASRGRGTGLYEQYF
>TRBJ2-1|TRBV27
CASSLSSGVLYNEQFF
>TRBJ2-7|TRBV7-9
CASSLSPDRGYEQYF
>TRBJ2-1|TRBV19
CASHLGTASYNEQFF
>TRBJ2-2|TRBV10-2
CASSEDSSISSGELFF
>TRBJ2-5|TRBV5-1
CASSLTSGQETQYF
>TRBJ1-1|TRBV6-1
CASSELPGQGVPEAFF
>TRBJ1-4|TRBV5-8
CASGKGPGEKLFF
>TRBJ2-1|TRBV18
CASSPPVGRFDNEQFF
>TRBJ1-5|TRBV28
CASFHPTGQGFFGNQPQHF
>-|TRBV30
CAWSVPDYEQYF
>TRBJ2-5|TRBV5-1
CASSWTEKETQYF
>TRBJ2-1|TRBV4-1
CASSQESQTAYGLALIGEQFF
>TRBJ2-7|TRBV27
CASSSGGAGPYEQYF
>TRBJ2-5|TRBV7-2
CASSPRTGQETQYF
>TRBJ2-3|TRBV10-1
CASSLAGAGGDTQYF
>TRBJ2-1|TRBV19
CASRAIAGVGWEFF
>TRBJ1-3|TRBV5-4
CASLPPQGSGNTIYF
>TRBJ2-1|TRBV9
CASSRSSTTFNEQFF
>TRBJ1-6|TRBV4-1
CASSQEPSRSPLHF
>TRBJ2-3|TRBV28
CASSLIRGRSGVTDTQYF
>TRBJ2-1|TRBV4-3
CASSQIPIGLAGIRNEQFF
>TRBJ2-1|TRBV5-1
CASSLGSNEQFF
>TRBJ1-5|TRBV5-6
CASSLRQGVGQPQHF
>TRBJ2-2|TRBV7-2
CASSPTRGGGELFF
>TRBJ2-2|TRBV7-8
CASSLTLAGGRTGELFF
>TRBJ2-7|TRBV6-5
CASSYKKYYEQCF
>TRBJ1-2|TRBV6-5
CASTRDSNYGYTF
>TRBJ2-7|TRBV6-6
CASRTSDAYEQYF
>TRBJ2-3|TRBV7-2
CASTLREGDTQYF
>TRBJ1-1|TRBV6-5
CASSYSKGGGTEAFF
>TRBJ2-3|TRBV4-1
CASSQIRLEGTDTQYF
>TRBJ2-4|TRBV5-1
CASSLVGGAAKNIQYF